Presented here are 16 T cell receptor beta chains from one specimen sequenced in a study of cytomegalovirus exposure and HLA in healthy donors. PCR primers comprised 60 Vbeta and 13 Jbeta primers. Data came from immunoSEQ multiplex PCR; TCRdb stores just in-frame clones and leaves some out. The sample holds 100,000 to 150,000 clones, 60% to 80% seen once. The sequencing sample was made of PBMCs. Every receptor here comes from a male donor in good health and CMV-seronegative.

The chain recombines TRBV7-9 with TRBJ1-2; 10 bases fit TRBD1. The germline CDR1 and CDR2 sequences are SEHNR and FQNEAQ (reference sequence). The CDR3 is made up of 15 amino acids. V was pared by 1 base and J by 6 bases, with 5 bases of the junction left unmatched. CDR3 DNA sequence: TGTGCCAGCAGCTTAGGGACAGGGGGGTTTGATGGCTACACCTTC. This translates into CASSLGTGGFDGYTF.

The chain is built from TRBV11-2 and TRBJ2-7, with D unresolved. CDR3 size: 14 residues. The V gene's germline CDR1 is SGHAT and CDR2 FQNNGV. V lost 1 base, J lost 12 bases, and 19 bases lay in between. CDR3 protein: CASSLGALAPTRYF. The CDR3, as DNA: TGTGCCAGCAGCTTAGGGGCGTTGGCACCCACGAGGTACTTC.

This clone was seen once. The chain combines TRBV25-1 with TRBJ2-5; a possible D gene is TRBD1 (5 bases). Trimming left V 5 bases short and J 2 bases short, with 15 bases between. The CDR3 length is 15 residues. The germline gives CDR1 MGHDK, CDR2 SYGVNS. DNA of the CDR3: TGTGCCAGCAGTCTTACCACAGGAATGCAAGAGACCCAGTACTTC. It specifies CASSLTTGMQETQYF.

CDR3 sequence (DNA): TGTGCCAGCAGCGGTACAGGGGGCTATGGCTACACCTTC. This codes for CASSGTGGYGYTF. The chain links TRBV6-4 to TRBJ1-2, with 8 bases matching TRBD1. The CDR3 covers 13 residues. V trimming: 6 bases; J trimming: 4 bases; junction bases outside the gene matches: 4. Germline V CDR1 and CDR2: MRHNA, SNTAGT.

The V call is TRBV5-1, the J call TRBJ1-1, with TRBD1 identical over 8 bases. Germline V gene data show CDR1 as SGHRS and CDR2 as YFSETQ. V lost 4 bases to trimming and J lost 4 bases; unmatched junction nucleotides: 3. CDR3 length equals 13 residues. CDR3 protein: CASSLTGGTEAFF. The CDR3 DNA reads as TGCGCCAGCAGCCTCACAGGGGGCACTGAAGCTTTCTTT.

The chain has TRBV27 and TRBJ2-4; tentatively, D is TRBD2 (6 bases). The germline V and J ends were trimmed by 4 bases and 4 bases, with 11 bases remaining between them. The CDR3 runs 14 residues. The germline V gene encodes CDR1 MNHEY and CDR2 SMNVEV (reference sequence). Written as DNA, the CDR3 is TGTGCCAGCAGTTCAGCAGGGAGGAAAAACATTCAGTACTTC. This encodes CASSSAGRKNIQYF.

This chain links TRBV28 with TRBJ1-2, with TRBD1 matching 10 bases. CDR1 and CDR2 from the germline V gene are MDHEN and SYDVKM. The V and J ends lost 3 bases and 6 bases, in that order; junction bases with no gene match: 7. CDR3 length: 15 amino acids. CDR3 sequence reads: CASSFPGTGDHGYTF. CDR3 nucleotides: TGTGCCAGCAGTTTCCCCGGGACAGGGGACCATGGCTACACCTTC.

The J gene is TRBJ1-2, the V gene TRBV2; TRBD1 matches at 7 bases. Unmatched junction bases numbered 9, after V lost 7 bases and J lost 7 bases. Germline V gene sequence: CDR1 SNHLY, CDR2 FYNNEI. The CDR3 loop spans 13 amino acids. The CDR3 is CASTGGTVGGYTF. The CDR3 region has the DNA TGTGCCAGCACTGGCGGGACAGTTGGTGGCTACACCTTC.

This clone was counted only a few times. The chain has TRBV7-2 and TRBJ1-2; 10 bases are a match to TRBD1. Germline-derived CDR1 and CDR2 are SGHTA and FQGNSA. The V gene end was trimmed by 5 bases and the J gene end by 5 bases; junction bases not matched to a gene: 5. The CDR3 totals 14 residues. Here the CDR3 reads CASSVTGGFYGYTF. The CDR3 nucleotides are TGTGCCAGCAGCGTGACAGGGGGCTTTTATGGCTACACCTTC.

The CDR3 DNA sequence: TGTGCCAGCAGTGAAGCGGGCAGAAACTATGGCTACACCTTC. It translates to CASSEAGRNYGYTF. The genes are TRBV2 and TRBJ1-2; no clear D gene. Looked up from germline, CDR1 is SNHLY and CDR2 is FYNNEI. V was clipped by 0 bases and J by 2 bases, with 7 bases between them. The length of the CDR3 is 14 residues.

Here the CDR3 DNA reads TGTGCCAGCAGCTCCCAGACAGGGGTGCCTGGAAACACCATATATTTT. Translated: CASSSQTGVPGNTIYF. The chain links TRBV7-9 to TRBJ1-3, with 8 nucleotides matching TRBD1. CDR1 is SEHNR, CDR2 FQNEAQ, per germline (reference sequence). The CDR3 has 16 amino acids. Trimming took 4 bases from V and 2 from J; bases not matched to a gene: 7.

This sequence joins TRBV7-2 and TRBJ2-3; D perhaps matches TRBD1 (6 bases). CDR3 length: 13 residues. Germline V gene sequence: CDR1 SGHTA, CDR2 FQGNSA. V dropped 6 bases and J dropped 3 bases, with 10 bases sitting between them. CDR3 sequence reads: CASSPGVTDTQYF. The CDR3 DNA sequence: TGTGCCAGCAGTCCAGGGGTGACAGATACGCAGTATTTT.

This clone has just a few counts. The rearrangement links TRBV28 to TRBJ2-6; D ambiguous. This CDR3 comprises 16 residues. Trimming left V 2 bases short and J 0 bases short, with 8 bases between. CDR1 and CDR2 (germline): MDHEN, SYDVKM. The CDR3 bases are TGTGCCAGCAGTTTAGAGAAAAACTCTGGGGCCAACGTCCTGACTTTC. It encodes CASSLEKNSGANVLTF.

This clone was seen only once. The chain joins TRBV15 to TRBJ1-4, with TRBD1 matching over 7 bases. Germline V gene data show CDR1 as LNHNV and CDR2 as YYDKDF (reference sequence). CDR3 length: 15 amino acids. Unmatched junction bases numbered 6, after V lost 3 bases and J lost 5 bases. The CDR3 protein is CATSRGQGGNEKLFF. CDR3 DNA sequence: TGTGCCACCAGCAGGGGACAAGGGGGCAATGAAAAACTGTTTTTT.

The CDR3 DNA reads TGTGCCAGCAGCCAAAAGGGGCCGGAAGGCTACACCTTC. This gives the protein CASSQKGPEGYTF. The chain has TRBV9 and TRBJ1-2, with a weak D call TRBD1 (5 bases). Germline V gives CDR1 SGDLS, CDR2 YYNGEE. Trimming pared 4 bases from V and 8 bases from J, leaving 15 bases between. This CDR3 region has 13 residues.

The J gene is TRBJ2-7, the V gene TRBV7-2; D unclear. Between the trimmed V and J ends, which lost 0 bases and 2 bases, there was a span of 5 bases. Looked up from germline, CDR1 is SGHTA and CDR2 is FQGNSA. The CDR3 is made up of 13 amino acids. CDR3 protein: CASSLASTYEQYF. In DNA, the CDR3 is TGTGCCAGCAGCTTAGCGTCTACCTACGAGCAGTACTTC. The full variable domain, its missing parts supplied by reference TRBV7-2 and TRBJ2-7, is GAGVSQSPSNKVTEKGKDVELRCDPISGHTALYWYRQSLGQGLEFLIYFQGNSAPDKSGLPSDRFSAERTGGSVSTLTIQRTQQEDSAVYLCASSLASTYEQYFGPGTRLTVT.